This passage covers 15 T cell receptor beta chains from one sample sequenced in a study of blood T cell repertoires in COVID-19. The repertoire was sequenced with immunoSEQ multiplex PCR; TCRdb's copy has only in-frame clones and lacks some. The sample lists around 190,000 clones; roughly 78% were seen once. The specimen sequenced was peripheral blood. These receptors were taken from a man between 65 and 79 years old with active or convalescent COVID-19.

V is TRBV9 and J is TRBJ1-1; maybe TRBD1 (6 bases). The CDR3 is made up of 16 amino acids. Trimming pared 0 bases from V and 1 base from J, leaving 13 bases between. Germline V gene sequence: CDR1 SGDLS, CDR2 YYNGEE. DNA of the CDR3: TGTGCCAGCAGCGTAGACCGTGACAGGCCGAACACTGAAGCTTTCTTT. It translates to CASSVDRDRPNTEAFF.

V usage is TRBV5-4 and J usage is TRBJ1-1; unclear D gene. Looked up from germline, CDR1 is SGHNT and CDR2 is YYREEE (reference sequence). CDR3 length: 12 residues. The V and J ends lost 0 bases and 7 bases respectively, with 7 bases between them. CDR3 nucleotide sequence: TGTGCCAGCAGCTTGGACAGCTATGAAGCTTTCTTT. This translates into CASSLDSYEAFF.

This clone was seen a handful of times. The genes are TRBV2 and TRBJ2-7; 9 bases align to TRBD1. CDR3 length equals 13 residues. The ends lost 7 bases at V and 6 bases at J; junction bases unmatched: 7. The germline V gene encodes CDR1 SNHLY and CDR2 FYNNEI. The CDR3 DNA reads as TGTGCCAGCACCACTGACAGGGGGGGCGAGCAGTACTTC. It codes for CASTTDRGGEQYF.

The rearrangement joins TRBV18 to TRBJ2-1; TRBD2 agrees at 11 bases. With 2 bases clipped from V and 6 bases from J, the junction kept 3 bases outside the gene matches. The CDR3 has 15 residues. Germline V gene sequence: CDR1 KGHSH, CDR2 LQKENI. CDR3 residues: CASSPVLAGGNEQFF. For the CDR3, the DNA is TGTGCCAGCTCACCAGTCCTAGCGGGGGGCAATGAGCAGTTCTTC.

The chain carries TRBV18 and TRBJ2-7; 9 bases are a match to TRBD2. The CDR3 is made up of 15 amino acids. The germline V gene has CDR1 KGHSH and CDR2 LQKENI. J was trimmed by 4 bases and V by 0 bases; bases with no gene match: 4. The CDR3 protein is CASSPPGSGGYEQYF. DNA for the CDR3: TGTGCCAGCTCACCACCGGGTAGCGGGGGATACGAGCAGTACTTC.

The chain is built from TRBV19 and TRBJ1-2; the D gene is possibly TRBD1 (6 bases). V dropped 3 bases and J dropped 1 base, with 21 bases sitting between them. Germline V lookup: CDR1 LNHDA, CDR2 SQIVND (reference sequence). This CDR3 is built from 18 residues. CDR3 loop: CASSIRALQGPDNYGYTF. The CDR3 DNA is TGTGCCAGTAGTATTAGGGCACTACAGGGACCCGATAACTATGGCTACACCTTC.

The J gene is TRBJ2-7, the V gene TRBV30; 9 positions agree with TRBD1. The germline CDR1 and CDR2 sequences are GTSNPN and SVGIG (reference sequence). The trim removed 1 base at V and 1 base at J, leaving 8 bases unmatched. The CDR3 is 16 amino acids. In DNA, the CDR3 is TGTGCCTGGAGTGCCATCCCGGGGACAGGGTCCTACGAGCAGTACTTC. It is translated as CAWSAIPGTGSYEQYF.

The chain joins TRBV18 to TRBJ1-2; 9 bases match TRBD1. V shed 5 bases and J 9 bases; nucleotides not matched to a gene: 13. The CDR3 totals 15 residues. Germline lookup yields CDR1 KGHSH and CDR2 LQKENI. Here the CDR3 reads CASSTSRGQGTSYTF. The DNA for the CDR3 is TGTGCCAGCTCAACGTCTAGGGGACAGGGTACTAGCTACACCTTC. The whole variable domain, remainder taken from reference TRBV18 and TRBJ1-2, is NAGVMQNPRHLVRRRGQEARLRCSPMKGHSHVYWYRQLPEEGLKFMVYLQKENIIDESGMPKERFSAEFPKEGPSILRIQQVVRGDSAAYFCASSTSRGQGTSYTFGSGTRLTVV.

This chain joins TRBV13 and TRBJ2-7; 9 positions agree with TRBD1. CDR3 length: 16 amino acids. Germline V gene data show CDR1 as PRHDT and CDR2 as FYEKMQ (reference sequence). The V and J ends lost 2 bases and 1 base, in that order; junction bases with no gene match: 6. Written as DNA, the CDR3 is TGTGCCAGCAGCTTATTAAGACAGGGGGATTCCTACGAGCAGTACTTC. Translated: CASSLLRQGDSYEQYF.

This chain links TRBV29-1 with TRBJ1-1; D not certain. The CDR3 contains 12 residues. Germline CDR1 reads SQVTM; CDR2 reads ANQGSEA. V shed 2 bases and J shed 5 bases, with 9 bases lying between them. CDR3 coding DNA: TGCAGCGTTGAACGGCAGGTTACTGAAGCTTTCTTT. Its translation: CSVERQVTEAFF.

Points on this clone: This specimen includes other DNA sequences encoding the same CDR3. V gene TRBV6-5 combines with J gene TRBJ1-2; weak D call: TRBD1 (6 bases). Deletions cut 5 bases from V and 2 bases from J, with 9 bases between. This CDR3 region has 13 residues. From germline, CDR1 is MNHEY and CDR2 SVGAGI. This CDR3 is CASSPQGNYGYTF. DNA for the CDR3: TGTGCCAGCAGTCCGCAGGGGAACTATGGCTACACCTTC.

This sequence joins TRBV2 and TRBJ1-2, with D perhaps matching TRBD1 (6 bases). There are 13 residues in the CDR3. V was clipped by 8 bases and J by 1 base, with 11 bases between them. CDR1 is SNHLY and CDR2 is FYNNEI in the germline V gene. In DNA, the CDR3 is TGTGCCAGCGGCGGACAGTTTAACTATGGCTACACCTTC. Amino acids: CASGGQFNYGYTF.

This clone was recorded only once. This CDR3 reads CAPSWIPSGGASGELFF. The CDR3 nucleotides are TGTGCCCCCAGCTGGATTCCTAGCGGGGGGGCGTCCGGGGAGCTGTTTTTT. This chain joins TRBV5-5 and TRBJ2-2; 12 bases are a match to TRBD2. CDR3 length: 17 residues. V was clipped by 10 bases and J by 6 bases; unmatched bases: 16. Per germline, CDR1 SGHKS and CDR2 YYEKEE (reference sequence).

V usage is TRBV5-1 and J usage is TRBJ1-2; TRBD1 matches at 7 bases. Germline V gene sequence: CDR1 SGHRS, CDR2 YFSETQ. The CDR3 totals 13 residues. V shed 4 bases, J shed 9 bases, and the junction held 9 bases outside the gene matches. CDR3 loop: CASSLSGGLSYTF. The DNA for the CDR3 is TGCGCCAGCAGCCTTTCAGGGGGGTTGAGCTACACCTTC.

The chain couples TRBV7-2 to TRBJ1-1; possible D gene TRBD1, 5 bases. The CDR3 loop spans 14 amino acids. Per the germline V gene, CDR1 is SGHTA and CDR2 is FQGNSA. V lost 5 bases and J 0 bases, leaving 10 bases between the germline ends. The CDR3 spells CASSVQGMNTEAFF. Written as DNA, the CDR3 is TGTGCCAGCAGCGTCCAGGGCATGAACACTGAAGCTTTCTTT. The full variable domain, its missing parts supplied by reference TRBV7-2 and TRBJ1-1, is GAGVSQSPSNKVTEKGKDVELRCDPISGHTALYWYRQSLGQGLEFLIYFQGNSAPDKSGLPSDRFSAERTGGSVSTLTIQRTQQEDSAVYLCASSVQGMNTEAFFGQGTRLTVV.